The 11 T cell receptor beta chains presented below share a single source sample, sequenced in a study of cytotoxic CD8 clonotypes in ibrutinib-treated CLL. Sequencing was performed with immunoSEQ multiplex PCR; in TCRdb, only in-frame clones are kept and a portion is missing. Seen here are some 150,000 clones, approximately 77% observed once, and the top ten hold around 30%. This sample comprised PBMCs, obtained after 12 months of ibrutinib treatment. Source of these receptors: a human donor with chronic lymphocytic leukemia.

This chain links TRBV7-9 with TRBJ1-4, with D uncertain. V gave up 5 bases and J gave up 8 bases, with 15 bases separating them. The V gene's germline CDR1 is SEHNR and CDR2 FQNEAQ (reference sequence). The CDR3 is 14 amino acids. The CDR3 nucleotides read TGTGCCAGCAGCCCGGACGGTTTTCAGGAAAAACTGTTTTTT. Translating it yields CASSPDGFQEKLFF.

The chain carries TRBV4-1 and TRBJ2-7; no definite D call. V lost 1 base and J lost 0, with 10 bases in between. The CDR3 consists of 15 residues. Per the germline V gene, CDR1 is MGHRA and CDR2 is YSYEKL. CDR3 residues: CASSQGQQFSYEQYF. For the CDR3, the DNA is TGCGCCAGCAGCCAAGGCCAGCAATTCTCCTACGAGCAGTACTTC.

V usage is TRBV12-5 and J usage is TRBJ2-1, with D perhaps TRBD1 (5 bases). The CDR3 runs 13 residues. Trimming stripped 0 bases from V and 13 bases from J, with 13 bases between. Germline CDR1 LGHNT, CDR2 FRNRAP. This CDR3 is CASGLVDVGEQFF. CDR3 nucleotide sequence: TGTGCTAGTGGTTTGGTAGACGTAGGGGAACAGTTCTTC.

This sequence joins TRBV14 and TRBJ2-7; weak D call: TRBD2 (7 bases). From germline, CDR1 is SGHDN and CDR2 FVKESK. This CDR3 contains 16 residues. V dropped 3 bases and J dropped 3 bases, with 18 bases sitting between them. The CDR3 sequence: CASSHPRPGGHYEQYF. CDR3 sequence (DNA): TGTGCCAGCAGCCATCCTAGGCCGGGGGGCCACTACGAGCAGTACTTC.

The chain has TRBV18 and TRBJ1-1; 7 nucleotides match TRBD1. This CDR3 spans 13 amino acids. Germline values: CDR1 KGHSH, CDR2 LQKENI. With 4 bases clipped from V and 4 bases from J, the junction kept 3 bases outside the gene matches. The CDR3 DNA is TGTGCCAGCTCACACGACAGGGCCACTGAAGCTTTCTTT. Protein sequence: CASSHDRATEAFF.

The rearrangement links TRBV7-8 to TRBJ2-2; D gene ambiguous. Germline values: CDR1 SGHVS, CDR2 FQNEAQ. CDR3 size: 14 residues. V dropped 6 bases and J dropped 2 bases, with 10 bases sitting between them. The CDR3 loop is CASRSRPNTGELFF. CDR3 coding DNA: TGTGCCAGCAGGTCAAGACCTAACACCGGGGAGCTGTTTTTT. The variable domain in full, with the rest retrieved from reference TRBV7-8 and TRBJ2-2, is GAGVSQSPRYKVAKRGQDVALRCDPISGHVSLFWYQQALGQGPEFLTYFQNEAQLDKSGLPSDRFFAERPEGSVSTLKIQRTQQEDSAVYLCASRSRPNTGELFFGEGSRLTVL.

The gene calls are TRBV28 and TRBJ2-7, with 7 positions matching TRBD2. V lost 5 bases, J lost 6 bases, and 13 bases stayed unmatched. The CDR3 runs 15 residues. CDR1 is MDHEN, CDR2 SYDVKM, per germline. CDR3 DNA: TGTGCCAGCAGTCCATATATTGCGGGAGTTGGCGAGCAGTACTTC. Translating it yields CASSPYIAGVGEQYF.

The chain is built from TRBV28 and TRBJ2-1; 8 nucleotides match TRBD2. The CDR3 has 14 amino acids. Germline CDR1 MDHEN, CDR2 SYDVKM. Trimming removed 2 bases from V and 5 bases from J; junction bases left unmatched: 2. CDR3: CASSLPAGDNEQFF. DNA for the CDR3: TGTGCCAGCAGTTTACCAGCGGGGGACAATGAGCAGTTCTTC. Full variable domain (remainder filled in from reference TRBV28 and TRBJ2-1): DVKVTQSSRYLVKRTGEKVFLECVQDMDHENMFWYRQDPGLGLRLIYFSYDVKMKEKGDIPEGYSVSREKKERFSLILESASTNQTSMYLCASSLPAGDNEQFFGPGTRLTVL.

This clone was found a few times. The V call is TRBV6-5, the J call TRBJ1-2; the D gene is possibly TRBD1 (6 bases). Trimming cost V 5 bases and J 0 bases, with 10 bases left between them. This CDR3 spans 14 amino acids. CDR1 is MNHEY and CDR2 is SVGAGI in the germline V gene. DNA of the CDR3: TGTGCCAGCAGTCAGGACAGACCTAACTATGGCTACACCTTC. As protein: CASSQDRPNYGYTF.

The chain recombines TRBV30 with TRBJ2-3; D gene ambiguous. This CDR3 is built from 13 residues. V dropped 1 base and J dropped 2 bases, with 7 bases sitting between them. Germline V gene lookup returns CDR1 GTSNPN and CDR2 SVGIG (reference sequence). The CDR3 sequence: CAWSASYTDTQYF. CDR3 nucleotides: TGTGCCTGGAGTGCCTCCTACACAGATACGCAGTATTTT. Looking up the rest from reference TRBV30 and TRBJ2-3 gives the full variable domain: SQTIHQWPATLVQPVGSPLSLECTVEGTSNPNLYWYRQAAGRGLQLLFYSVGIGQISSEVPQNLSASRPQDRQFILSSKKLLLSDSGFYLCAWSASYTDTQYFGPGTRLTVL.

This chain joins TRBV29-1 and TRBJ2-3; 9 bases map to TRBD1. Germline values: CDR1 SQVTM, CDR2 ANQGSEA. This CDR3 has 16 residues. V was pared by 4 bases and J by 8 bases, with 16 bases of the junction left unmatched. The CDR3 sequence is CSVGLDGTGRSTTQYF. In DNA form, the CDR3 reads TGCAGCGTTGGACTTGACGGGACAGGGAGGTCCACTACGCAGTATTTT.